Below, 23 T cell receptor beta chains from the same sample are listed, as sequenced in a study of T cell changes during pregnancy in multiple sclerosis. The assay was immunoSEQ multiplex PCR, and TCRdb's table has in-frame clones only and misses some. The top ten clones hold around 13% of a sample with more than 15,000 clones, approximately 91% of them seen once. The sample here was CD8+ T cells from peripheral blood mononuclear cells, taken after pregnancy. The receptor set was obtained from a female donor in good health, enrolled as a control in a pregnancy study.

This chain joins TRBV13 and TRBJ2-1; D unresolved. The V end was cut by 1 base, the J end by 8 bases, with 12 bases between. Per germline, CDR1 PRHDT and CDR2 FYEKMQ (reference sequence). The CDR3 has 14 amino acids. The CDR3 spells CASSLDNLGYEQFF. The CDR3 DNA sequence: TGTGCCAGCAGCTTAGATAATCTAGGCTATGAGCAGTTCTTC. The full variable domain, with the rest looked up from reference TRBV13 and TRBJ2-1, is AAGVIQSPRHLIKEKRETATLKCYPIPRHDTVYWYQQGPGQDPQFLISFYEKMQSDKGSIPDRFSAQQFSDYHSELNMSSLELGDSALYFCASSLDNLGYEQFFGPGTRLTVL.

The J gene is TRBJ2-2, the V gene TRBV11-3, with a weak D call TRBD2 (6 bases). The V end was cut by 1 base, the J end by 5 bases, with 8 bases between. Germline values: CDR1 SGHNT, CDR2 YENEEA. The CDR3 totals 14 residues. The CDR3 coding sequence is TGTGCCAGCAGCTTAGGCGGGGAGACCGGGGAGCTGTTTTTT. It translates to CASSLGGETGELFF.

The chain is built from TRBV4-2 and TRBJ1-2; the match to TRBD1 covers 7 bases. Germline V gives CDR1 LGHNA, CDR2 YNFKEQ. The CDR3 covers 14 residues. With V trimmed by 1 base and J by 2 bases, 1 base remained unmatched. The CDR3 nucleotides read TGTGCCAGCAGCCAAGTAGGGGGCAACTATGGCTACACCTTC. It encodes CASSQVGGNYGYTF.

The chain carries TRBV9 and TRBJ1-2, with 8 bases aligning to TRBD1. Per germline, CDR1 SGDLS and CDR2 YYNGEE. The CDR3 runs 13 residues. Losses at the gene ends were 5 bases for V and 8 bases for J; bases not matched to a gene: 8. CDR3 region: CASRGDRLSGYTF. The CDR3 coding sequence is TGTGCCAGCAGAGGGGACAGGTTGAGCGGCTACACCTTC.

The rearrangement joins TRBV7-8 to TRBJ1-5; 7 bases map to TRBD1. The CDR3 totals 15 residues. V shed 1 base, J shed 3 bases, and the junction held 3 bases outside the gene matches. The germline V gene has CDR1 SGHVS and CDR2 FQNEAQ. The CDR3 loop reads CASSLGTGINQPQHF. The CDR3 DNA follows: TGTGCCAGCAGCTTAGGGACAGGCATCAATCAGCCCCAGCATTTT.

The chain joins TRBV9 to TRBJ2-3, with a weak D call TRBD2 (5 bases). The CDR3 covers 17 residues. Per germline, CDR1 SGDLS and CDR2 YYNGEE. Trimming cost V 2 bases and J 3 bases, with 19 bases left between them. The CDR3 loop is CASSVPSDNRRTDTQYF. The CDR3 nucleotides read TGTGCCAGCAGCGTTCCCTCAGACAATCGGAGGACAGATACGCAGTATTTT.

This rearrangement joins TRBV6-4 to TRBJ2-3; D is possibly TRBD2 (5 bases). V was shortened by 5 bases and J by 1 base, with 10 bases between the two germline ends. The CDR3 sequence is 14 residues long. The germline gives CDR1 MRHNA, CDR2 SNTAGT. The CDR3 DNA reads as TGTGCCAGCAGTCCCGGACTGGGCACAGATACGCAGTATTTT. Its protein product is CASSPGLGTDTQYF.

This chain links TRBV7-9 with TRBJ2-1; D remains ambiguous. V dropped 5 bases and J dropped 0 bases, with 11 bases sitting between them. The CDR3 covers 15 residues. The germline V gene encodes CDR1 SEHNR and CDR2 FQNEAQ (reference sequence). Here the CDR3 reads CASSPTTSSYNEQFF. The CDR3 DNA follows: TGTGCCAGCAGCCCTACTACAAGCTCCTACAATGAGCAGTTCTTC.

The rearrangement links TRBV5-1 to TRBJ2-7, with 7 bases aligning to TRBD1. V gave up 4 bases and J gave up 7 bases; unmatched junction bases: 8. There are 13 residues in the CDR3. CDR1 and CDR2 (germline): SGHRS, YFSETQ. CDR3: CASSPTGLGEQYF. The CDR3 nucleotides read TGCGCCAGCAGCCCGACAGGGCTGGGTGAGCAGTACTTC.

The rearrangement joins TRBV28 to TRBJ1-2; D not certain. Trimming shortened V by 6 bases and J by 3 bases, and 11 bases separated the two germline ends. This CDR3 region has 13 residues. Germline V gives CDR1 MDHEN, CDR2 SYDVKM. The CDR3 reads CASSPLYDYGYTF. CDR3 coding DNA: TGTGCCAGCAGCCCCTTATATGACTATGGCTACACCTTC.

CDR3: CASDPGQGAYGYTF. CDR3 DNA sequence: TGTGCCAGCGATCCGGGACAGGGGGCGTATGGCTACACCTTC. The J gene is TRBJ1-2, the V gene TRBV9, with 12 nucleotides matching TRBD1. This CDR3 spans 14 amino acids. J gave up 5 bases and V 7 bases, and 6 bases lay outside the gene matches. Looked up from germline, CDR1 is SGDLS and CDR2 is YYNGEE.

The chain combines TRBV19 with TRBJ2-3; 8 nucleotides agree with TRBD2. The CDR3 extends over 15 amino acids. The V gene end was trimmed by 5 bases and the J gene end by 4 bases; junction bases not matched to a gene: 8. The germline V gene has CDR1 LNHDA and CDR2 SQIVND (reference sequence). The CDR3 protein is CASSLVERESDTQYF. DNA for the CDR3: TGTGCCAGTAGTCTTGTGGAGCGGGAGTCAGATACGCAGTATTTT.

This clone was seen once. The chain employs TRBV7-9 and TRBJ2-7; TRBD2 aligns across 9 bases. The V gene's germline CDR1 is SEHNR and CDR2 FQNEAQ (reference sequence). The CDR3 sequence is 14 residues long. V was clipped by 5 bases and J by 3 bases; unmatched bases: 5. The chain's CDR3 is CASSPREGGYEQYF. CDR3 nucleotide sequence: TGTGCCAGCAGCCCGCGGGAGGGGGGCTACGAGCAGTACTTC.

J is TRBJ2-3 and V is TRBV5-4; 11 bases fit TRBD2. V shed 4 bases, J shed 6 bases, and the junction held 19 bases outside the gene matches. Per the germline V gene, CDR1 is SGHNT and CDR2 is YYREEE (reference sequence). The CDR3 covers 19 residues. The CDR3 region has the DNA TGTGCCAGCAGCACCGCCGGGACTAGCGGTCCCCCGGGTCCGGATACGCAGTATTTT. Protein product: CASSTAGTSGPPGPDTQYF.

V gene TRBV6-5 combines with J gene TRBJ1-2, with 9 positions matching TRBD1. CDR1 is MNHEY, CDR2 SVGAGI, per germline. CDR3 size: 13 residues. Unmatched junction bases numbered 5, after V lost 6 bases and J lost 6 bases. CDR3 DNA: TGTGCCAGCAGAATCGGGACAGGGCATGGCTACACCTTC. This sequence encodes CASRIGTGHGYTF.

V is TRBV6-1 and J is TRBJ1-2, with 7 bases fitting TRBD1. Germline V gene lookup returns CDR1 MNHNS and CDR2 SASEGT. This CDR3 is 16 amino acids long. Unmatched junction bases numbered 5, after V lost 0 bases and J lost 1 base. CDR3 in amino acids: CASSEAGDRVNYGYTF. CDR3 coding DNA: TGTGCCAGCAGTGAAGCCGGGGACAGAGTTAACTATGGCTACACCTTC.

The chain employs TRBV6-5 and TRBJ2-7; 9 bases map to TRBD2. Germline CDR1 is MNHEY and CDR2 is SVGAGI. The CDR3 consists of 15 residues. V lost 7 bases and J lost 3; bases outside the gene matches: 10. This CDR3 reads CASTPGPSGVYEQYF. DNA for the CDR3: TGTGCCAGCACTCCGGGGCCTAGCGGGGTCTACGAGCAGTACTTC.

The count of this clone is one. This chain joins TRBV27 and TRBJ2-1; 12 positions match TRBD2. This CDR3 is built from 16 residues. Unmatched junction bases numbered 9, after V lost 5 bases and J lost 7 bases. The V gene's germline CDR1 is MNHEY and CDR2 SMNVEV (reference sequence). CDR3 nucleotides: TGTGCCAGCAGTCCGGAGACTAGCGGGGGAGGGAATGAGCAGTTCTTC. It codes for CASSPETSGGGNEQFF.

V is TRBV25-1 and J is TRBJ1-2; TRBD1 aligns across 10 bases. CDR3 length: 15 amino acids. Germline CDR1 is MGHDK and CDR2 is SYGVNS. The junction had 7 bases not matched to a gene; V was cut back by 4 bases and J by 5 bases. Written as DNA, the CDR3 is TGTGCCAGCAGTGGCCTGGGACAGGGGAAATATGGCTACACCTTC. Protein: CASSGLGQGKYGYTF.

This clone was seen once. The J gene is TRBJ2-7, the V gene TRBV7-8, with a weak D call TRBD1 (6 bases). This CDR3 spans 14 amino acids. Germline CDR1 SGHVS, CDR2 FQNEAQ. Trimming left V 1 base short and J 3 bases short, with 10 bases between. CDR3 residues: CASSLGPGDYEQYF. For the CDR3, the DNA is TGTGCCAGCAGCTTAGGTCCAGGGGACTACGAGCAGTACTTC.

This clone was seen a few times. The chain joins TRBV6-4 to TRBJ2-2; TRBD1 matches at 7 bases. The trim removed 0 bases at V and 0 bases at J, leaving 1 base unmatched. Germline V CDR1 and CDR2: MRHNA, SNTAGT. The CDR3 runs to 16 residues. CDR3 DNA: TGTGCCAGCAGTGACTCGGGGACAGCGAACACCGGGGAGCTGTTTTTT. This sequence encodes CASSDSGTANTGELFF.

The chain has TRBV27 and TRBJ1-1; D may be TRBD1 (5 bases). Germline V gene lookup returns CDR1 MNHEY and CDR2 SMNVEV (reference sequence). V dropped 2 bases and J dropped 1 base, with 5 bases sitting between them. This CDR3 spans 13 amino acids. The CDR3 region is CASSLQGNTEAFF. The CDR3 nucleotides are TGTGCCAGCAGTTTACAGGGGAACACTGAAGCTTTCTTT.

V is TRBV28 and J is TRBJ1-1; tentatively, D is TRBD1 (5 bases). Looked up from germline, CDR1 is MDHEN and CDR2 is SYDVKM. Trimming removed 7 bases at V and 5 bases at J, with 20 bases between. The CDR3 extends over 15 amino acids. The CDR3 DNA follows: TGTGCCAGCAACCGTAGGGCCGGGGGAGGAACTGAAGCTTTCTTT. This gives the protein CASNRRAGGGTEAFF.